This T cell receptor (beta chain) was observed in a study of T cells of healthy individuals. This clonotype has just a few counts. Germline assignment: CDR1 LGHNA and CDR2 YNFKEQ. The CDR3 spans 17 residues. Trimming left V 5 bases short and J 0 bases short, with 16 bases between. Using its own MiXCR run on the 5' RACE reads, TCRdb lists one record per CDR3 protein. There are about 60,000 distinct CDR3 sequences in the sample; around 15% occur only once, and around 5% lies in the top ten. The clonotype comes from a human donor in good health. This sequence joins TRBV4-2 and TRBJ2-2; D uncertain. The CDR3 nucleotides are TGTGCCAGCAGCGGTTTCGGGCTTAACGCGAACACCGGGGAGCTGTTTTTT. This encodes CASSGFGLNANTGELFF.